The source of this TCR beta chain is a study of blood T cell repertoires in COVID-19. The CDR3 runs to 14 residues. V was cut by 1 base and J by 3 bases, with 7 bases left in between. The germline CDR1 and CDR2 sequences are SGHTA and FQGNSA. In the original analysis: Amplification of reference gene primers was used by the study to estimate nucleated cell counts. Produced via immunoSEQ multiplex PCR; TCRdb's table is partial and in-frame only. V, J and clone size derive from that table, while D and trimming were established from the DNA sequence. In the table there are fewer than 110,000 clones, 88% of which are singletons.

Material for sequencing was peripheral blood. The receptor's source is a man in his forties or fifties with active or convalescent COVID-19. V and J are TRBV7-2 and TRBJ1-5; D not certain. The chain's CDR3 is CASSLGTTNQPQHF. In DNA, the CDR3 is TGTGCCAGCAGCTTAGGAACTACCAATCAGCCCCAGCATTTT.